Listed here is a single T cell receptor (beta chain). Its antigen remains unidentified. TCRdb ran MiXCR on the reads and lists one entry per CDR3 protein. Of roughly 720,000 distinct CDR3 sequences in the sample, approximately 34% were seen once. The sample belongs to a study of T cell repertoires in cytomegalovirus infection. Turning to the study itself: Public TCR beta signatures indicated both CMV infection and matching HLA type.

Findings and limits, study-wide: Dominant in the ex vivo response were TCR beta clonotypes restricted by HLA-C and specific for CMV. Carriage of CMV together with the relevant HLA was identifiable through cumulative public TCR beta family frequency.

The CDR3 has 12 amino acids. The V end lost 3 bases, the J end lost 2 bases, and 5 bases lay between the germline ends. Germline V gene lookup returns CDR1 LGHDT and CDR2 YNNKEL (reference sequence). The sequenced material came from PBMCs. The source of this sequence is a human donor in good health (CMV status not recorded). Some clones in this sample may be carry-over from other donors' samples. The V and J genes are TRBV3-1 and TRBJ2-7; no firm D call. For the CDR3, the DNA is TGTGCCAGCAGCCATTCTCCCTACGAGCAGTACTTC. This encodes CASSHSPYEQYF.